Following are 28 T cell receptor beta chains from one sample sequenced in a study of naive and memory T cell subsets (dated by TCRdb to 2017 to 2019). The receptor library was made with UMI-ligation and nested PCR. Sequencing instrument: Illumina MiSeq. To cover both TRBC1 and TRBC2, the beta constant-region primer consisted of an equimolar mix of two oligonucleotides. The ligated cDNA went through four rounds of PCR with nested alpha and beta constant-region primers together with the SP2 primer. The public reads were reprocessed in TCRdb via fastp at Q25 and MiXCR, keeping in-frame beta chains. Rows are combined by CDR3 protein, so each entry shows the most common genes and DNA. Counted in this sample were more than 95,000 distinct CDR3 sequences; more than 14% of them appeared once. Of the sample, roughly 2.8% is held by the ten largest clones. General study outcomes and caveats: A few larger clonotypes were present in naive repertoires, especially CD8 naive repertoires, and these clonotypes were possibly memory cells re-expressing CD45RA.

Their antigen targets remain unknown. Sequencing used naive CD8+ T cells from blood. The cell subset or site label, read with the paper, signifies: naive T cells, CD45RA high CD27+. The receptors derive from a human donor in good health.

This clonotype has a count of ten or more. The chain has TRBV6-6 and TRBJ1-1; D is unresolved. Per the germline V gene, CDR1 is MNHNY and CDR2 is SVGAGI (reference sequence). The CDR3 runs to 16 residues. Trimming removed 5 bases from V and 3 bases from J, with 19 bases in between. CDR3 sequence reads: CASSREEIGGYTEAFF. DNA for the CDR3: TGTGCCAGCAGTAGAGAGGAAATCGGAGGGTACACTGAAGCTTTCTTT.

Only a few counts were recorded for this clonotype. The V gene is TRBV10-2, the J gene TRBJ2-7; D unclear. The CDR3 covers 12 residues. Trimming pared 2 bases from V and 5 bases from J, leaving 7 bases between. The germline V gene has CDR1 WSHSY and CDR2 SAAADI. The CDR3 region has the DNA TGCGCCAGCAGTGAGCAGTCGGACGAGCAGTACTTC. Translated: CASSEQSDEQYF.

This clonotype was counted only a few times. The rearrangement uses TRBV14 and TRBJ2-7, with D hard to call. Germline V gene sequence: CDR1 SGHDN, CDR2 FVKESK. The V and J ends lost 3 bases and 0 bases respectively, with 9 bases between them. CDR3 length: 14 amino acids. The CDR3 coding sequence is TGTGCCAGCAGCCAGGGTGCTGGCTCCTACGAGCAGTACTTC. Protein sequence: CASSQGAGSYEQYF.

This clonotype came up many times. This chain connects TRBV18 to TRBJ2-1; maybe TRBD2 (6 bases). The CDR3 loop spans 14 amino acids. Trimming took 6 bases from V and 0 from J, leaving 9 bases between them. CDR1 and CDR2 from the germline V gene are KGHSH and LQKENI. Here the CDR3 DNA reads TGTGCCAGCTCCATCGGGAGCTCCTACAATGAGCAGTTCTTC. Protein product: CASSIGSSYNEQFF.

This clonotype was recorded a few times. V and J are TRBV20-1 and TRBJ2-7, with a tentative D call TRBD2 (7 bases). CDR1 and CDR2 (germline): DFQATT, SNEGSKA (reference sequence). CDR3 length: 13 amino acids. V was trimmed by 0 bases and J by 4 bases, leaving 10 bases between them. Written as DNA, the CDR3 is TGCAGTGCTAGAGATCGGGGGGCTTACGAGCAGTACTTC. It yields the protein CSARDRGAYEQYF.

J is TRBJ1-6 and V is TRBV27; no clear D gene. With 3 bases removed from V and 10 bases from J, the gap between germline ends came to 10 bases. The CDR3 totals 13 residues. CDR1 and CDR2 from the germline V gene are MNHEY and SMNVEV (reference sequence). The CDR3 nucleotides are TGTGCCAGCAGTTTGGGGAGCTGGTCACCCCTCCACTTT. This translates into CASSLGSWSPLHF.

CDR3 amino acids: CASSPGYKQFF. DNA for the CDR3: TGTGCCAGCAGTCCCGGGTACAAGCAGTTCTTC. V gene TRBV25-1 combines with J gene TRBJ2-1; D not resolved. V was shortened by 5 bases and J by 11 bases, with 10 bases between the two germline ends. The CDR3 totals 11 residues. Germline V gene data show CDR1 as MGHDK and CDR2 as SYGVNS.

This clonotype has a handful of counts. The rearrangement links TRBV10-3 to TRBJ2-1; D is possibly TRBD1 or TRBD2 (5 bases each). Between the trimmed V and J ends, which lost 8 bases and 2 bases, there was a span of 19 bases. Germline V gene sequence: CDR1 ENHRY, CDR2 SYGVKD. The CDR3 sequence is 16 residues long. For the CDR3, the DNA is TGTGCCATCTCGAGAGGGGCGGCTCGTACCTACAATGAGCAGTTCTTC. The encoded protein is CAISRGAARTYNEQFF.

This clonotype was observed many times. J is TRBJ2-1 and V is TRBV6-2 or TRBV6-3; TRBD2 is a possible D gene (5 bases). CDR3 length: 15 amino acids. Trimming took off 6 bases at V and 2 bases at J, with 14 bases between the two ends. Germline V lookup: CDR1 MNHEY, CDR2 SVGEGT. Written as DNA, the CDR3 is TGTGCCAGCAGCCTAAGCGGACCCCCCTACAATGAGCAGTTCTTC. This gives the protein CASSLSGPPYNEQFF.

CDR3 residues: CASKQGSGNTIYF. Written as DNA, the CDR3 is TGTGCCAGCAAGCAGGGCTCTGGAAACACCATATATTTT. The chain uses TRBV12-3 or TRBV12-4 and TRBJ1-3; D might be TRBD1 (5 bases). The CDR3 runs 13 residues. Deletions cut 7 bases from V and 0 bases from J, with 7 bases between.

This clonotype was seen repeatedly, ten times or more. The rearrangement links TRBV19 to TRBJ2-2; D is ambiguous. The CDR3 sequence is 15 residues long. Germline-derived CDR1 and CDR2 are LNHDA and SQIVND (reference sequence). V lost 0 bases to trimming and J lost 3 bases, with 8 bases between them. Here the CDR3 DNA reads TGTGCCAGTAGTATAGACGTACATGACACCGGGGAGCTGTTTTTT. Its translation is CASSIDVHDTGELFF.

The chain joins TRBV20-1 to TRBJ2-7; D not resolved. Germline CDR1 is DFQATT and CDR2 is SNEGSKA (reference sequence). The CDR3 runs to 10 residues. V was cut by 4 bases and J by 7 bases, with 8 bases left in between. The CDR3 region is CSATFGEQYF. In DNA form, the CDR3 reads TGCAGTGCTACCTTCGGGGAGCAGTACTTC.

Only a few counts were recorded for this clonotype. This chain connects TRBV6-2 or TRBV6-3 to TRBJ2-7; D gene uncertain. Germline loops: CDR1 MNHEY, CDR2 SVGEGT. CDR3 length equals 12 residues. V was cut by 2 bases and J by 2 bases, with 4 bases left in between. The CDR3 nucleotides read TGTGCCAGCAGTTACAGTCCCTACGAGCAGTACTTC. Its translation is CASSYSPYEQYF.

This sequence joins TRBV20-1 and TRBJ2-3; D perhaps matches TRBD1 (5 bases). V lost 0 bases, J lost 7 bases, and 14 bases lay in between. CDR1 and CDR2 from the germline V gene are DFQATT and SNEGSKA (reference sequence). The CDR3 extends over 14 amino acids. Written as DNA, the CDR3 is TGCAGTGCTAGAGAAGTAGGGGTGGGAAATACGCAGTATTTT. Translation gives CSAREVGVGNTQYF.

The chain carries TRBV7-3 and TRBJ2-6, with D possibly TRBD2 on 5 matching bases. V lost 8 bases and J 0 bases, leaving 20 bases between the germline ends. Germline lookup yields CDR1 SGHTA and CDR2 FQGTGA. CDR3 size: 18 residues. The DNA for the CDR3 is TGTGCCAGCCTGAGATCCGGGGTCCCTCTCTCTGGGGCCAACGTCCTGACTTTC. Its translation is CASLRSGVPLSGANVLTF.

The sample holds many counts of this clonotype. The rearrangement joins TRBV9 to TRBJ1-3; no clear D gene. The germline V gene encodes CDR1 SGDLS and CDR2 YYNGEE. V gave up 3 bases and J gave up 0 bases, with 4 bases separating them. The CDR3 has 13 residues. The CDR3 region is CASSAPSGNTIYF. The CDR3 coding sequence is TGTGCCAGCAGCGCTCCCTCTGGAAACACCATATATTTT.

The chain is built from TRBV29-1 and TRBJ2-7; tentatively, D is TRBD1 (6 bases). The germline CDR1 and CDR2 sequences are SQVTM and ANQGSEA. Trimming took 4 bases from V and 5 from J, leaving 12 bases between them. The CDR3 sequence is 12 residues long. The CDR3 nucleotides read TGCAGCGTTGCATGGACAGCCCACGAGCAGTACTTC. It yields the protein CSVAWTAHEQYF.

This chain connects TRBV11-3 to TRBJ2-7; tentatively, D is TRBD1 (6 bases). The CDR3 sequence is 13 residues long. Germline V lookup: CDR1 SGHNT, CDR2 YENEEA. V lost 5 bases to trimming and J lost 0 bases, with 8 bases between them. CDR3 sequence reads: CASSPGDSYEQYF. The CDR3 nucleotides are TGTGCCAGCAGCCCAGGGGACTCCTACGAGCAGTACTTC. The entire variable domain, with the rest obtained from reference TRBV11-3 and TRBJ2-7, is as follows: EAGVVQSPRYKIIEKKQPVAFWCNPISGHNTLYWYLQNLGQGPELLIRYENEEAVDDSQLPKDRFSAERLKGVDSTLKIQPAELGDSAVYLCASSPGDSYEQYFGPGTRLTVT.

This clonotype showed up just a few times. The rearrangement links TRBV2 to TRBJ2-1; TRBD2 aligns across 7 bases. J lost 0 bases, V lost 7 bases, and 3 bases had no gene match. The germline gives CDR1 SNHLY, CDR2 FYNNEI. The CDR3 runs to 14 residues. The CDR3 sequence is CASNGGSSYNEQFF. In DNA form, the CDR3 reads TGTGCCAGCAACGGCGGGAGCTCCTACAATGAGCAGTTCTTC.

This clonotype was detected many times. The chain employs TRBV6-5 and TRBJ2-7; D perhaps matches TRBD1 (6 bases). There are 14 residues in the CDR3. Germline V gene sequence: CDR1 MNHEY, CDR2 SVGAGI. The ends were cut back, 6 bases at V and 7 bases at J, with 19 bases in the middle. The CDR3 DNA is TGTGCCAGCAGCCAAAACATGGACAGTCGGGAGCAGTACTTC. Residues: CASSQNMDSREQYF.

In its sample, this clonotype was seen many times. J is TRBJ2-3 and V is TRBV7-9; D not resolved. V lost 6 bases to trimming and J lost 0 bases, with 13 bases between them. The CDR3 sequence is 15 residues long. Germline V lookup: CDR1 SEHNR, CDR2 FQNEAQ (reference sequence). The CDR3 nucleotides are TGTGCCAGCAGTCCTCCCCTGGGGAGCACAGATACGCAGTATTTT. Translating gives CASSPPLGSTDTQYF.

There are many counts of this clonotype. CDR3 nucleotide sequence: TGTGCCAGCAGCCAAGGACTGAAAAACATTCAGTACTTC. This sequence encodes CASSQGLKNIQYF. This chain connects TRBV7-9 to TRBJ2-4; D might be TRBD2 (5 bases). V lost 5 bases to trimming and J lost 4 bases, with 9 bases between them. The CDR3 runs to 13 residues. Germline loops: CDR1 SEHNR, CDR2 FQNEAQ (reference sequence).

The table lists this clonotype with many counts. The rearrangement links TRBV5-4 to TRBJ2-7, with TRBD2 matching over 9 bases. The CDR3 is 14 residues long. After removal of 4 bases from V and 5 bases from J, the junction contained 7 bases not matched to a gene. CDR1 is SGHNT and CDR2 is YYREEE in the germline V gene (reference sequence). Here the CDR3 reads CASSLAGSHNEQYF. The CDR3 nucleotides read TGTGCCAGCAGCCTAGCGGGATCACACAACGAGCAGTACTTC.

This clonotype was seen a handful of times. The chain combines TRBV27 with TRBJ1-2; 7 positions agree with TRBD1. Germline V gene lookup returns CDR1 MNHEY and CDR2 SMNVEV (reference sequence). This CDR3 has 18 amino acids. The V segment lost 6 bases and the J segment 4 bases; nucleotides outside the gene matches: 20. CDR3 coding DNA: TGTGCCAGCAGGGAACCCACCGGGGACAGACGAAACCTCTATGGCTACACCTTC. This gives the protein CASREPTGDRRNLYGYTF.

This clonotype was counted between two and nine times. The chain couples TRBV28 to TRBJ2-3; D uncertain. Trimming shortened V by 9 bases and J by 2 bases, and 9 bases separated the two germline ends. The CDR3 spans 12 residues. Looked up from germline, CDR1 is MDHEN and CDR2 is SYDVKM. In nucleotides, the CDR3 is TGTGCCAGGGTTCCCCCCACAGATACGCAGTATTTT. This codes for CARVPPTDTQYF.

This clonotype occurred a few times. V is TRBV27 and J is TRBJ2-7; the D gene is possibly TRBD2 (5 bases). The CDR3 extends over 15 amino acids. V was pared by 3 bases and J by 0 bases, with 12 bases between. The germline gives CDR1 MNHEY, CDR2 SMNVEV (reference sequence). The CDR3 region is CASSLVGVSSYEQYF. CDR3 coding DNA: TGTGCCAGCAGTTTGGTCGGGGTAAGCTCCTACGAGCAGTACTTC.

This clonotype came up many times. The chain recombines TRBV7-3 with TRBJ1-1; D might be TRBD1 (5 bases). V was clipped by 1 base and J by 1 base, with 10 bases between them. This CDR3 comprises 15 residues. The germline CDR1 and CDR2 sequences are SGHTA and FQGTGA. In nucleotides, the CDR3 is TGTGCCAGCAGCTTAAATCAGGGTTCGAACACTGAAGCTTTCTTT. The encoded protein is CASSLNQGSNTEAFF.

J is TRBJ2-7 and V is TRBV7-6; D is unclear. This CDR3 has 15 amino acids. The ends were cut back, 5 bases at V and 7 bases at J, with 21 bases in the middle. Per the germline V gene, CDR1 is SGHVS and CDR2 is FNYEAQ. This chain's CDR3 is CASSQRTGSIGEQYF. In DNA form, the CDR3 reads TGTGCCAGCAGCCAACGCACCGGTTCCATTGGGGAGCAGTACTTC.